The 15 T cell receptor beta chains below come from one sample, sequenced in a study of beta chain features in type 1 diabetes. Findings and caveats of the study: People with Type 1 diabetes carried modestly yet significantly shorter TCRB CDR3s in all four CD4+ subsets.

Their target antigens are unknown. Expressed TCRB transcripts got sequenced, as all isolated RNA was reverse transcribed. Using immunoSEQ multiplex PCR, the repertoire was profiled, and TCRdb retains in-frame clones only, with some absent. Of roughly 280,000 clones in the sample, approximately 25% were seen once. Material for sequencing was naive CD4+ T cells from blood. These TCRs come from a woman in her 30s with type 1 diabetes.

This chain connects TRBV6-5 to TRBJ2-7; 9 bases align to TRBD1. CDR3 length equals 13 residues. Germline V gives CDR1 MNHEY, CDR2 SVGAGI. V shed 6 bases and J 4 bases; nucleotides not matched to a gene: 4. CDR3 nucleotides: TGTGCCAGCAGCCGGGACAGGGTGTACGAGCAGTACTTC. Its protein is CASSRDRVYEQYF.

CDR3 amino acids: CASSSRDYHYNEQFF. As DNA, the CDR3 is TGTGCCAGCAGCTCCCGGGACTACCACTACAATGAGCAGTTCTTC. The gene calls are TRBV7-9 and TRBJ2-1; 7 nucleotides align to TRBD2. Germline V gives CDR1 SEHNR, CDR2 FQNEAQ (reference sequence). The CDR3 runs to 15 residues. The V segment lost 4 bases and the J segment 3 bases; nucleotides outside the gene matches: 6.

J is TRBJ2-7 and V is TRBV28; no clear D. Germline CDR1 and CDR2: MDHEN and SYDVKM. There are 12 residues in the CDR3. Trimming pared 4 bases from V and 1 base from J, leaving 5 bases between. The CDR3 is CASSSESYEQYF. Here the CDR3 DNA reads TGTGCCAGCAGTTCGGAGTCCTACGAGCAGTACTTC.

The V gene is TRBV7-9, the J gene TRBJ2-5; 9 bases fit TRBD2. From germline, CDR1 is SEHNR and CDR2 FQNEAQ (reference sequence). CDR3 size: 16 residues. V was pared by 5 bases and J by 7 bases, with 14 bases of the junction left unmatched. Written as DNA, the CDR3 is TGTGCCAGCAGCGAATCCGGGACTAGCCGGATAGGGACCCAGTACTTC. Amino acid sequence: CASSESGTSRIGTQYF.

The chain employs TRBV19 and TRBJ2-6; D remains unclear. The germline V and J ends were trimmed by 4 bases and 1 base, with 5 bases remaining between them. This CDR3 contains 14 residues. The V gene's germline CDR1 is LNHDA and CDR2 SQIVND (reference sequence). The CDR3 protein is CASSTGSGANVLTF. In nucleotides, the CDR3 is TGTGCCAGTAGTACCGGGTCTGGGGCCAACGTCCTGACTTTC.

The CDR3 sequence: CASSETRDIQYF. In nucleotides, the CDR3 is TGTGCCAGCAGTGAAACCCGCGACATTCAGTACTTC. The chain links TRBV6-1 to TRBJ2-4, with no clear D. V was pared by 2 bases and J by 8 bases, with 7 bases between. Germline values: CDR1 MNHNS, CDR2 SASEGT. There are 12 residues in the CDR3.

This clone was detected only a few times. This chain links TRBV25-1 with TRBJ2-7; 8 positions agree with TRBD1. Germline-derived CDR1 and CDR2 are MGHDK and SYGVNS. This CDR3 is built from 15 residues. With V trimmed by 2 bases and J by 4 bases, 7 bases remained unmatched. The CDR3 protein is CASSERVTGAYEQYF. CDR3 sequence (DNA): TGTGCCAGCAGTGAAAGGGTGACAGGGGCGTACGAGCAGTACTTC.

This clone has more than one count but fewer than ten. This chain uses TRBV9 with TRBJ2-3; the D gene is possibly TRBD1 (6 bases). The germline gives CDR1 SGDLS, CDR2 YYNGEE. This CDR3 has 15 amino acids. Trimming removed 3 bases from V and 2 bases from J, with 13 bases in between. CDR3 bases: TGTGCCAGCAGCGCAGCGACAGGAATCACAGATACGCAGTATTTT. Translating it yields CASSAATGITDTQYF.

The rearrangement links TRBV15 to TRBJ2-7; TRBD2 might be the D (5 bases). The CDR3 contains 15 residues. Trimming took 0 bases from V and 1 from J, leaving 10 bases between them. The germline CDR1 and CDR2 sequences are LNHNV and YYDKDF (reference sequence). CDR3 protein: CATSRDTSGSYEQYF. DNA for the CDR3: TGTGCCACCAGCAGAGATACGAGCGGTTCCTACGAGCAGTACTTC.

This clone turned up a few times. V gene TRBV30 combines with J gene TRBJ2-1; D is perhaps TRBD2 (6 bases). V was cut by 1 base and J by 8 bases, with 18 bases left in between. The germline V gene encodes CDR1 GTSNPN and CDR2 SVGIG (reference sequence). CDR3 length: 15 residues. CDR3 loop: CAWSEGLPTPDEQFF. The CDR3 DNA reads TGTGCCTGGAGTGAAGGACTACCGACCCCGGATGAGCAGTTCTTC.

This clone was recorded once. The V call is TRBV30, the J call TRBJ1-1, with D tentatively TRBD1 (5 bases). The V end was cut by 4 bases, the J end by 1 base, with 10 bases between. The CDR3 runs 13 residues. The germline V gene has CDR1 GTSNPN and CDR2 SVGIG (reference sequence). The CDR3 reads CAWKGQPNTEAFF. The CDR3 DNA reads as TGTGCCTGGAAGGGGCAACCGAACACTGAAGCTTTCTTT.

This clone occurred a few times. This chain joins TRBV29-1 and TRBJ1-2; D ambiguous. Trimming removed 4 bases from V and 7 bases from J, with 13 bases in between. From germline, CDR1 is SQVTM and CDR2 ANQGSEA. This CDR3 is 12 amino acids long. CDR3 in amino acids: CSVVAPGLGYTF. CDR3 coding DNA: TGCAGCGTTGTTGCCCCAGGCCTTGGCTACACCTTC.

The V gene is TRBV6-5, the J gene TRBJ2-7, with TRBD2 as a possible D gene (6 bases). Germline CDR1 MNHEY, CDR2 SVGAGI. V was trimmed by 10 bases and J by 3 bases, leaving 22 bases between them. The CDR3 has 15 amino acids. The CDR3 loop reads CATTRGTSTLYEQYF. DNA of the CDR3: TGTGCCACTACAAGAGGGACTTCCACCCTCTACGAGCAGTACTTC.

There are a few counts of this clone. This rearrangement joins TRBV18 to TRBJ2-2, with a tentative D call TRBD1 (6 bases). V lost 6 bases, J lost 2 bases, and 13 bases lay in between. The CDR3 loop spans 15 amino acids. The germline V gene has CDR1 KGHSH and CDR2 LQKENI. Written as DNA, the CDR3 is TGTGCCAGCTCCCGGACAGCCGAAAACACCGGGGAGCTGTTTTTT. Translation: CASSRTAENTGELFF. The variable domain in full, with the rest retrieved from reference TRBV18 and TRBJ2-2, is NAGVMQNPRHLVRRRGQEARLRCSPMKGHSHVYWYRQLPEEGLKFMVYLQKENIIDESGMPKERFSAEFPKEGPSILRIQQVVRGDSAAYFCASSRTAENTGELFFGEGSRLTVL.

The V gene is TRBV7-8, the J gene TRBJ2-3, with D perhaps TRBD1 (5 bases). Germline-derived CDR1 and CDR2 are SGHVS and FQNEAQ. V lost 1 base to trimming and J lost 7 bases, with 6 bases between them. This CDR3 spans 12 amino acids. CDR3 bases: TGTGCCAGCAGCTTAGAGGGGTATACGCAGTATTTT. Protein product: CASSLEGYTQYF. The whole variable domain, remainder taken from reference TRBV7-8 and TRBJ2-3, is GAGVSQSPRYKVAKRGQDVALRCDPISGHVSLFWYQQALGQGPEFLTYFQNEAQLDKSGLPSDRFFAERPEGSVSTLKIQRTQQEDSAVYLCASSLEGYTQYFGPGTRLTVL.